The next 7 T cell receptor beta chains were all read from a single sample in a study of tumor-infiltrating lymphocytes in primary liver carcinoma. Without any cell sorting, about 20-32 mg of bulk tissue yielded co-extracted RNA and DNA. The investigators made TCR beta cDNA from about 500 ng total RNA, using a constant-region primer. Three rounds of nested multiplex PCR with slightly modified ARM-PCR produced TCR beta libraries. Researchers ran the first two PCR rounds for roughly 11 cycles each with TRBV1-TRBV30 forward primers and a C-beta reverse primer. TCRdb re-analysed the multiplex PCR reads in MiXCR, keeping a single row per CDR3 protein. The sample has roughly 190,000 distinct CDR3 sequences, around four fifths seen once. What was sequenced was tumor tissue from primary liver carcinoma. The origin of the receptors is a man aged 35-49 years with primary liver carcinoma and hepatitis B virus infection.

Points on this clonotype: One junction end disagrees with the germline gene, perhaps due to a read error. CDR3 loop: CASSPPGQGSYNEHFF. The CDR3 DNA is TGTGCCAGCAGTCCGCCGGGGCAGGGCTCCTACAATGAGCACTTCTTC. The genes are TRBV6-2 or TRBV6-3 and TRBJ2-1, with D perhaps TRBD1 or TRBD2 (5 bases each). Germline V gene sequence: CDR1 MNHEY, CDR2 SVGEGT. The CDR3 runs to 16 residues.

The sample holds one count of this clonotype. Likely a read error: the CDR3 ends without its conserved phenylalanine or tryptophan. This chain uses TRBV6-2 or TRBV6-3 with TRBJ2-1, with 9 nucleotides matching TRBD1. CDR1 is MNHEY, CDR2 SVGEGT, per germline. This CDR3 has 16 amino acids. The CDR3 DNA is TGTGTCAGCAGTCCGCCGGGACAGGGCTCCTACAATGAGCAGTTCTCC. Encoded protein: CVSSPPGQGSYNEQFS.

Details on this clonotype: The junction shows a germline mismatch at one end, possibly a read error. The chain employs TRBV30 and TRBJ2-1, with TRBD2 matching over 9 bases. The CDR3 runs to 13 residues. Germline loops: CDR1 GTSNPN, CDR2 SVGIG (reference sequence). For the CDR3, the DNA is TGTGCCTGGAGTGGGACTAGCGTAAATGATCAGTTCTTC. It specifies CAWSGTSVNDQFF.

With regard to this clonotype: The junction and the germline gene differ at one end; a read error may be behind it. This chain links TRBV6-1 with TRBJ1-5, with D perhaps matching TRBD1 (6 bases). CDR3 length: 15 residues. CDR1 is MNHNS and CDR2 is SASEGT in the germline V gene. The CDR3 is CASSEGQGQNQSQHF. CDR3 DNA sequence: TGTGCAAGCAGTGAAGGGCAGGGACAAAATCAGTCCCAGCATTTT.

Points on this clonotype: The junction departs from germline at one end; a sequencing error may be responsible. The chain couples TRBV11-1 to TRBJ2-3; the D gene could be TRBD1 or TRBD2 (5 bases each). The CDR3 loop spans 19 amino acids. Germline V gives CDR1 SGHAT, CDR2 FQDESV (reference sequence). The CDR3 bases are TGTGCCAGCAGCTCTGGGGGAAGTTCTGTTGGAGCCCGCACAGATACGCTGTGTTTT. Its protein product is CASSSGGSSVGARTDTLCF.

This clonotype was counted at least ten times. The CDR3 here is CASSQPGLAVQFF. In DNA form, the CDR3 reads TGTGCCAGCAGCCAACCGGGACTAGCGGTGCAGTTCTTC. The chain joins TRBV4-2 to TRBJ2-1; 11 nucleotides match TRBD2. After removal of 2 bases from V and 12 bases from J, the junction contained 3 bases not matched to a gene. The CDR3 totals 13 residues. Germline V gene sequence: CDR1 LGHNA, CDR2 YNFKEQ.

This clonotype occurred a few times. This chain uses TRBV11-2 with TRBJ2-2; D might be TRBD2 (5 bases). The CDR3 covers 14 residues. Trimming cost V 8 bases and J 5 bases, with 15 bases left between them. The germline V gene has CDR1 SGHAT and CDR2 FQNNGV. The CDR3 DNA follows: TGTGCCAGCGCGGGTCAGTTGAGTACCGGGGAGCTGTTTTTT. Translation: CASAGQLSTGELFF.